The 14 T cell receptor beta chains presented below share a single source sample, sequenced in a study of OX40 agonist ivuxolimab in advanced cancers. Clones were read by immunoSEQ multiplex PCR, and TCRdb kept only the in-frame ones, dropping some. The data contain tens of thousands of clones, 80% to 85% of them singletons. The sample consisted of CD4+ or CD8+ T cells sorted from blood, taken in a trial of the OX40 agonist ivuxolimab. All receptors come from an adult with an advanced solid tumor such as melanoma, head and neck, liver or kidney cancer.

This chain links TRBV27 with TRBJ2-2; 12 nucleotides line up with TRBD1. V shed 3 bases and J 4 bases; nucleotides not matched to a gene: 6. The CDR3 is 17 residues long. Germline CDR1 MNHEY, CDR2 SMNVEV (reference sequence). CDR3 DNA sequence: TGTGCCAGCAGTTTGGCGGGACAGGGGGCGGGCACCGGGGAGCTGTTTTTT. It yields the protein CASSLAGQGAGTGELFF.

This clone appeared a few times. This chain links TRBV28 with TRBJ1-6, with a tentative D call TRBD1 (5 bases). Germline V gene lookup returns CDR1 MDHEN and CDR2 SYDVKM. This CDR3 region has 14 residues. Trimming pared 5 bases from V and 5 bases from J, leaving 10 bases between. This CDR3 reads CASSPRGDNSPLHF. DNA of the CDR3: TGTGCCAGCAGTCCTAGGGGCGATAATTCACCCCTCCACTTT.

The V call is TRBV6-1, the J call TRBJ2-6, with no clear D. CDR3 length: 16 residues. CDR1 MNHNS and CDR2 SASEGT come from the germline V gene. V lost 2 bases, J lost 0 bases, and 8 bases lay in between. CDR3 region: CASSEWVFSGANVLTF. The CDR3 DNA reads TGTGCCAGCAGTGAATGGGTCTTCTCTGGGGCCAACGTCCTGACTTTC.

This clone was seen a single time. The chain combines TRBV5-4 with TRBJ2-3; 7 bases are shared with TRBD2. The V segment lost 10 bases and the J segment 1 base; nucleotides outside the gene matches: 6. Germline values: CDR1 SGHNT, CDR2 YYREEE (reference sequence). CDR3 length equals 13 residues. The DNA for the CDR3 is TGTGCCTGCTTTGGGGGGGGCACAGATACGCAGTATTTT. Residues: CACFGGGTDTQYF.

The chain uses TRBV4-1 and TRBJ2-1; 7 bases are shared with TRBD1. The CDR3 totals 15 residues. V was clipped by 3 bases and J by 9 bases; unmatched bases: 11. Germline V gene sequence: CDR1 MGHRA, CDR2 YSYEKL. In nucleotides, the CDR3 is TGCGCCAGCAGCCAGGATATCGCGACAGGGCTTGAGCAGTTCTTC. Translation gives CASSQDIATGLEQFF.

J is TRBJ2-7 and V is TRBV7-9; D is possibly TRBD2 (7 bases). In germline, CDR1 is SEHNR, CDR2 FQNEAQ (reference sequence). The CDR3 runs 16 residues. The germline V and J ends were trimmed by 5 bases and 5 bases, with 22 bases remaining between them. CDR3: CASSLPGASGRDEQYF. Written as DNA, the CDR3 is TGTGCCAGCAGCCTCCCGGGGGCTAGCGGAAGGGACGAGCAGTACTTC. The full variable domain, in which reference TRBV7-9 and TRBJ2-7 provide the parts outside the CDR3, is DTGVSQNPRHKITKRGQNVTFRCDPISEHNRLYWYRQTLGQGPEFLTYFQNEAQLEKSRLLSDRFSAERPKGSFSTLEIQRTEQGDSAMYLCASSLPGASGRDEQYFGPGTRLTVT.

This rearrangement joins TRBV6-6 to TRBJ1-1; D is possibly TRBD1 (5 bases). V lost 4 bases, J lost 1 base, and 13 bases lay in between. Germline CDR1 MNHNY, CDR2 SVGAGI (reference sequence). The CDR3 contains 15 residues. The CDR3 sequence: CASSFPGAENTEAFF. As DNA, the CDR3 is TGTGCCAGCAGTTTTCCCGGGGCCGAGAACACTGAAGCTTTCTTT.

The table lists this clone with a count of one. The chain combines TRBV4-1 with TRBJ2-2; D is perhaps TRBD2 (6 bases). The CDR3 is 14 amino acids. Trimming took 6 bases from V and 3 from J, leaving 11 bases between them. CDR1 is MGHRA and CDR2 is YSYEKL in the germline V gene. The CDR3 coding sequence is TGCGCCAGCAGGCCGGGACTTTACACCGGGGAGCTGTTTTTT. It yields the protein CASRPGLYTGELFF.

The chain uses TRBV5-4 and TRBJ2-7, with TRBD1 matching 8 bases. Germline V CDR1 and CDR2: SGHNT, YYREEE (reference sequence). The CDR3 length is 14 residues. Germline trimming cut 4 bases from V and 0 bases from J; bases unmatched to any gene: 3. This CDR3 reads CASSGTGLSYEQYF. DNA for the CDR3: TGTGCCAGCAGCGGGACAGGCCTCTCCTACGAGCAGTACTTC.

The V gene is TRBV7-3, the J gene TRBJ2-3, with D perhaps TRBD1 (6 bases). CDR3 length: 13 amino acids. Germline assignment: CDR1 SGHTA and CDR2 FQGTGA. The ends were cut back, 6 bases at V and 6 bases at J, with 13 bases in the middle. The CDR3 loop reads CASSSLGGDTQYF. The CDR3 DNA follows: TGTGCCAGCAGTTCACTAGGGGGTGATACGCAGTATTTT.

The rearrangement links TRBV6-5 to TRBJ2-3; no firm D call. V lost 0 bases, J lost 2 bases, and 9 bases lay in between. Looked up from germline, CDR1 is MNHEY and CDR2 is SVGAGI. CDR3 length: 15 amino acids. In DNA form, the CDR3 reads TGTGCCAGCAGTTACTCGCTCGAGGCCACAGATACGCAGTATTTT. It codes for CASSYSLEATDTQYF.

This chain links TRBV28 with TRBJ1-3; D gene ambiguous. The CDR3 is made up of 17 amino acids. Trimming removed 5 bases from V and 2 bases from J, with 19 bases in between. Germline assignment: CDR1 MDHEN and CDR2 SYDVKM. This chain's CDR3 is CASSPLPVYLAGNTIYF. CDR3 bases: TGTGCCAGCAGTCCACTGCCAGTTTACCTGGCTGGAAACACCATATATTTT.

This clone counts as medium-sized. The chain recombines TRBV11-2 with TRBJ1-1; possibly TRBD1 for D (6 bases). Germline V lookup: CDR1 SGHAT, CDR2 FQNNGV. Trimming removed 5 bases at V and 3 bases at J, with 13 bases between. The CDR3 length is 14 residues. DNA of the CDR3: TGTGCCAGCAGCAACAGGGTTTTAGACACTGAAGCTTTCTTT. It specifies CASSNRVLDTEAFF.

The CDR3 DNA reads TGTGCCAGCAGTGAATTTGGGACAGAGCTAGTCTATGGCTACACCTTC. Protein sequence: CASSEFGTELVYGYTF. The genes are TRBV2 and TRBJ1-2; 7 nucleotides line up with TRBD1. The V and J ends lost 2 bases and 4 bases, in that order; junction bases with no gene match: 10. CDR1 and CDR2 from the germline V gene are SNHLY and FYNNEI. CDR3 length: 16 amino acids.